The 16 T cell receptor beta chains given below trace back to one sample, sequenced in a study of preoperative IRX-2 immunotherapy in early breast cancer. The treatment was: preoperative locoregional IRX-2 cytokine immunotherapy. Sequenced by immunoSEQ multiplex PCR; TCRdb stores in-frame clones only, minus some. The data show under 50,000 clones, with approximately 80% seen just once and around 1.4% held by the top ten. This specimen was lymph node tissue, taken after IRX-2 immunotherapy. The source of these receptors is a human donor with breast cancer.

The V call is TRBV5-1, the J call TRBJ1-4, with D maybe TRBD1 (5 bases). V lost 4 bases and J 5 bases, leaving 21 bases between the germline ends. This CDR3 has 17 amino acids. Germline V CDR1 and CDR2: SGHRS, YFSETQ. The CDR3 DNA reads TGCGCCAGCAGCCCAGCCGTCGGGGGAGGGCAAAATGAAAAACTGTTTTTT. This gives the protein CASSPAVGGGQNEKLFF.

V usage is TRBV11-3 and J usage is TRBJ2-7; D may be TRBD1 or TRBD2 (6 bases each). Germline-derived CDR1 and CDR2 are SGHNT and YENEEA. The CDR3 totals 15 residues. Trimming pared 5 bases from V and 2 bases from J, leaving 16 bases between. The CDR3 sequence: CASSQSRGPAYEQYF. As DNA, the CDR3 is TGTGCCAGCAGCCAATCCCGGGGGCCCGCCTACGAGCAGTACTTC.

The genes are TRBV28 and TRBJ2-7, with 10 bases lining up with TRBD2. CDR3 length: 16 amino acids. Germline CDR1 is MDHEN and CDR2 is SYDVKM. V lost 6 bases to trimming and J lost 2 bases; unmatched junction nucleotides: 10. CDR3 DNA sequence: TGTGCCAGCAGCTTGCTCCCCCTAGCGGGGGCCTACGAGCAGTACTTC. This encodes CASSLLPLAGAYEQYF.

The J gene is TRBJ2-5, the V gene TRBV11-3; 11 nucleotides line up with TRBD2. There are 17 residues in the CDR3. Germline V gene lookup returns CDR1 SGHNT and CDR2 YENEEA. The V and J ends lost 2 bases and 0 bases, in that order; junction bases with no gene match: 5. The CDR3 coding sequence is TGTGCCAGCAGCTTACCCGTAGCGGGGGGGTACCAAGAGACCCAGTACTTC. This encodes CASSLPVAGGYQETQYF.

V usage is TRBV19 and J usage is TRBJ1-4; TRBD1 might be the D (6 bases). The CDR3 has 15 residues. Trimming shortened V by 5 bases and J by 7 bases, and 17 bases separated the two germline ends. Germline CDR1 LNHDA, CDR2 SQIVND (reference sequence). The DNA of the CDR3 is TGTGCCAGTAGTCCAACTCGGCGAGGGGGTGAAAAACTGTTTTTT. It encodes CASSPTRRGGEKLFF.

The chain combines TRBV28 with TRBJ1-1; D not certain. In germline, CDR1 is MDHEN, CDR2 SYDVKM. The CDR3 loop spans 12 amino acids. V was shortened by 8 bases and J by 5 bases, with 12 bases between the two germline ends. The DNA for the CDR3 is TGTGCCAGCGGGTTGGGTCGTACTGAAGCTTTCTTT. Protein sequence: CASGLGRTEAFF.

This chain joins TRBV6-8 and TRBJ2-2; 7 bases are a match to TRBD2. CDR3 length: 17 amino acids. Germline trimming cut 7 bases from V and 3 bases from J; bases unmatched to any gene: 14. Germline lookup yields CDR1 MNHGY and CDR2 SAAAGT. The CDR3 loop is CASTPVRASGDTGELFF. The CDR3 DNA reads TGTGCCAGCACCCCAGTCAGGGCAAGCGGGGACACCGGGGAGCTGTTTTTT.

This clone has a handful of counts. The J gene is TRBJ2-2, the V gene TRBV19, with D unclear. CDR1 is LNHDA and CDR2 is SQIVND in the germline V gene (reference sequence). Trimming removed 3 bases from V and 4 bases from J, with 18 bases in between. The CDR3 is 17 residues long. CDR3 region: CASSIPTPRSGTGELFF. The CDR3 DNA sequence: TGTGCCAGTAGTATCCCGACTCCGAGGTCGGGCACCGGGGAGCTGTTTTTT.

This chain joins TRBV6-8 and TRBJ1-5; D uncertain. Germline V gene sequence: CDR1 MNHGY, CDR2 SAAAGT. Trimming took off 2 bases at V and 6 bases at J, with 8 bases between the two ends. CDR3 length equals 13 residues. The CDR3 region is CASSYAWGQPQHF. CDR3 nucleotides: TGTGCCAGCAGTTACGCCTGGGGTCAGCCCCAGCATTTT.

The rearrangement joins TRBV5-1 to TRBJ2-7; 12 bases agree with TRBD1. CDR3 length equals 17 residues. V shed 3 bases, J shed 4 bases, and the junction held 11 bases outside the gene matches. Germline CDR1 is SGHRS and CDR2 is YFSETQ. In DNA, the CDR3 is TGCGCCAGCAGCTGGACAACCGGGACAGGGGGCGGTTACGAGCAGTACTTC. Translation gives CASSWTTGTGGGYEQYF.

The chain combines TRBV6-8 with TRBJ1-6; D is uncertain. There are 19 residues in the CDR3. V was shortened by 0 bases and J by 0 bases, with 15 bases between the two germline ends. Per the germline V gene, CDR1 is MNHGY and CDR2 is SAAAGT. CDR3 bases: TGTGCCAGCAGTTACTCTTCCCCTGGAAGGAACTCCTATAATTCACCCCTCCACTTT. Translating it yields CASSYSSPGRNSYNSPLHF.

V usage is TRBV6-8 and J usage is TRBJ2-2, with 8 bases matching TRBD1. With 6 bases clipped from V and 3 bases from J, the junction kept 3 bases outside the gene matches. Germline V gene lookup returns CDR1 MNHGY and CDR2 SAAAGT. The CDR3 is 14 amino acids. Written as DNA, the CDR3 is TGTGCCAGCAGCAAGACAGGGGACACCGGGGAGCTGTTTTTT. Protein product: CASSKTGDTGELFF.

The chain links TRBV4-1 to TRBJ1-3; D gene ambiguous. The CDR3 loop spans 15 amino acids. The germline gives CDR1 MGHRA, CDR2 YSYEKL. V lost 2 bases, J lost 0 bases, and 8 bases lay in between. CDR3 region: CASSQSRSSGNTIYF. DNA of the CDR3: TGCGCCAGCAGCCAAAGTCGGAGCTCTGGAAACACCATATATTTT.

The chain uses TRBV6-8 and TRBJ1-1; possible D gene TRBD1, 5 bases. The CDR3 extends over 16 amino acids. V was trimmed by 8 bases and J by 1 base, leaving 20 bases between them. CDR1 is MNHGY, CDR2 SAAAGT, per germline. In DNA, the CDR3 is TGTGCCAGCCTTATAGAAGGAGGGAGGGGGAACACTGAAGCTTTCTTT. It encodes CASLIEGGRGNTEAFF.

In DNA, the CDR3 is TGTGCCAGCAGCTTAGTGGCCAGGGGGGAAGGGGAGACCCAGTACTTC. It codes for CASSLVARGEGETQYF. The chain has TRBV11-3 and TRBJ2-5; maybe TRBD1 (7 bases). V lost 1 base and J 5 bases, leaving 17 bases between the germline ends. The CDR3 runs 16 residues. CDR1 is SGHNT and CDR2 is YENEEA in the germline V gene.

The V and J genes are TRBV6-8 and TRBJ1-4, with 8 bases lining up with TRBD1. Trimming at V came to 2 bases and at J to 7 bases, leaving 12 bases not matched to a gene. This CDR3 spans 17 amino acids. Germline loops: CDR1 MNHGY, CDR2 SAAAGT. The DNA for the CDR3 is TGTGCCAGCAGTTACGACGCGACAGGGGAGAGTGGTGAAAAACTGTTTTTT. Translated: CASSYDATGESGEKLFF.